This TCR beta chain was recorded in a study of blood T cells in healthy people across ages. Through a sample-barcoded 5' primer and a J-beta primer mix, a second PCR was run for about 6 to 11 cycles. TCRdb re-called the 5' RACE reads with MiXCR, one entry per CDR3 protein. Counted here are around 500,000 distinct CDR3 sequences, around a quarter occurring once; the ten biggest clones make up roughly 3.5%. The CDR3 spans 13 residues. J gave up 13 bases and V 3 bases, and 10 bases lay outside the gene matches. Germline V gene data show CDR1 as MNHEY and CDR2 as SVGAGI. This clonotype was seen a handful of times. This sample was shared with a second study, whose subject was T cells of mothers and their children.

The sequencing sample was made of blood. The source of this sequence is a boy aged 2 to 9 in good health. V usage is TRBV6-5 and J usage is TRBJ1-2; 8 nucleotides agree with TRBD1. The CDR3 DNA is TGTGCCAGCAGTTATGGACAGGGTTTTCCCCCCACCTTC. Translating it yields CASSYGQGFPPTF.